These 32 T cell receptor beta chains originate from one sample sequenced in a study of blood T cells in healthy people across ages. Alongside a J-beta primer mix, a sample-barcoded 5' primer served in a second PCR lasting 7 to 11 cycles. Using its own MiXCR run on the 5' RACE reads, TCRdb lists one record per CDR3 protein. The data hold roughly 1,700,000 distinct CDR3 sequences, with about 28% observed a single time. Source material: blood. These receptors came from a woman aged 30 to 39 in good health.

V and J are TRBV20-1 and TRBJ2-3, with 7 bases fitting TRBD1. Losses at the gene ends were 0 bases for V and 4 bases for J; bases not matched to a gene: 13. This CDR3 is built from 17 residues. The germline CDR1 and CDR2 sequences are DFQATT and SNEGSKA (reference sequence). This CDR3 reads CSARDWGRQGNPDTQYF. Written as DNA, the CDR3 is TGCAGTGCTAGAGATTGGGGGAGACAGGGTAACCCAGATACGCAGTATTTT.

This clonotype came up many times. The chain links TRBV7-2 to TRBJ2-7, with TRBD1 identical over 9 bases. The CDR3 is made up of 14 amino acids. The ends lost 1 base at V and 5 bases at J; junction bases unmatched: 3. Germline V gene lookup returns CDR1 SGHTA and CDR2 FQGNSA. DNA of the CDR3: TGTGCCAGCAGCTTAGACAGGGGGCACCACGAGCAGTACTTC. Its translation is CASSLDRGHHEQYF. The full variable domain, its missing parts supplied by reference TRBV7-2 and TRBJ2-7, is GAGVSQSPSNKVTEKGKDVELRCDPISGHTALYWYRQSLGQGLEFLIYFQGNSAPDKSGLPSDRFSAERTGGSVSTLTIQRTQQEDSAVYLCASSLDRGHHEQYFGPGTRLTVT.

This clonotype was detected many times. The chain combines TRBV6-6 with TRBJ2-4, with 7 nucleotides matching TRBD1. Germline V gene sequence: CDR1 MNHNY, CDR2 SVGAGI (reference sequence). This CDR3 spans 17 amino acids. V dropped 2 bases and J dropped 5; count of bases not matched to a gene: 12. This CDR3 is CASSYQKTRDSQNIQYF. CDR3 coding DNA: TGTGCCAGCAGTTACCAAAAGACCCGGGACAGCCAAAACATTCAGTACTTC.

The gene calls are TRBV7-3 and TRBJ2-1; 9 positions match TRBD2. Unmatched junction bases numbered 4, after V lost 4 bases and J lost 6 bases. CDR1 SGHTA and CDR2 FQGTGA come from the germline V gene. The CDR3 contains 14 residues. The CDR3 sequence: CASSCAGGINEQFF. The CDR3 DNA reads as TGTGCCAGCAGCTGTGCGGGGGGGATCAATGAGCAGTTCTTC.

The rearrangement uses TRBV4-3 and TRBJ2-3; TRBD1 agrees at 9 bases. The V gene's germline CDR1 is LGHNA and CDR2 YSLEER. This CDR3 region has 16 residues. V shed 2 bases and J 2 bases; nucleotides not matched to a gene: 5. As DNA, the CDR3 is TGCGCCAGCAGCCAAACCACAGGGGGCTACACAGATACGCAGTATTTT. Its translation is CASSQTTGGYTDTQYF.

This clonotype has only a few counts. For the CDR3, the DNA is TGTGCCAGCAGTCGACTAGCGGCACAGAGAGATACGCAGTATTTT. This codes for CASSRLAAQRDTQYF. This sequence joins TRBV6-5 and TRBJ2-3; TRBD2 agrees at 9 bases. Germline V CDR1 and CDR2: MNHEY, SVGAGI. The CDR3 runs 15 residues. J lost 5 bases, V lost 5 bases, and 8 bases had no gene match.

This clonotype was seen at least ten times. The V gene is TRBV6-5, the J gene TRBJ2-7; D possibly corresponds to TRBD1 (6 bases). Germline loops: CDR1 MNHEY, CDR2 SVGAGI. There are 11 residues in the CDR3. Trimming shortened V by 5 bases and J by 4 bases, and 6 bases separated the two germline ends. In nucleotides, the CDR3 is TGTGCCAGCAGTGGACAGTACGAGCAGTACTTC. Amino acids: CASSGQYEQYF.

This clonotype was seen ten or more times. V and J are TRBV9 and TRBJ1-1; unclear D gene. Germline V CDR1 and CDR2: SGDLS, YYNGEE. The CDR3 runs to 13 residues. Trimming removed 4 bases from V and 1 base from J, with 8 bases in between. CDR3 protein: CASSSGPNTEAFF. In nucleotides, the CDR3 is TGTGCCAGCAGCTCGGGCCCGAACACTGAAGCTTTCTTT.

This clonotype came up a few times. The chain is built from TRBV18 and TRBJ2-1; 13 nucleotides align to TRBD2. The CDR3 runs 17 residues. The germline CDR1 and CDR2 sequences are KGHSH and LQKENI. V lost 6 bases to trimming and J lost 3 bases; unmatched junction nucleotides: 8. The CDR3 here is CASSPGLAGTNYNEQFF. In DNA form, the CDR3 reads TGTGCCAGCTCGCCGGGACTAGCGGGGACAAACTACAATGAGCAGTTCTTC.

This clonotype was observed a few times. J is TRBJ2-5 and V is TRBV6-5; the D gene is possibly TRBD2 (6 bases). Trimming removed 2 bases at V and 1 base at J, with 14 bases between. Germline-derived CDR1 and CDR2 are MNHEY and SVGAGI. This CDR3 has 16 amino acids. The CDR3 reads CASSYHRRGSQETQYF. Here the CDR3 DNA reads TGTGCCAGCAGTTACCACAGGCGGGGCAGCCAAGAGACCCAGTACTTC.

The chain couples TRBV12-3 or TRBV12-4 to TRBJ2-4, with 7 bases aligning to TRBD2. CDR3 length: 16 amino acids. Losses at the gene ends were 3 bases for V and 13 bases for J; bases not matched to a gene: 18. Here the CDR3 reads CASSFVGGVNVDEQYF. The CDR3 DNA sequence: TGTGCCAGCAGTTTTGTGGGGGGGGTAAATGTGGATGAGCAGTACTTC.

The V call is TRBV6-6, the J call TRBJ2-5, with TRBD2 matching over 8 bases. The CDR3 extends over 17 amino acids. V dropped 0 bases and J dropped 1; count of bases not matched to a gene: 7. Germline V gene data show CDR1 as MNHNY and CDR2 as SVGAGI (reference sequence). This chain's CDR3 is CASSYSGRGGGQETQYF. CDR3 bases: TGTGCCAGCAGTTACTCAGGTCGGGGGGGGGGCCAAGAGACCCAGTACTTC.

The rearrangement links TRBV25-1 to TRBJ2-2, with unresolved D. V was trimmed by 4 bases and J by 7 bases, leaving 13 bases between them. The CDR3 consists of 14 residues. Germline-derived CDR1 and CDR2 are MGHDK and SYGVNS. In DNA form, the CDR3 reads TGTGCCAGCAGTGCCGCACTGAGCCACGGGGAGCTGTTTTTT. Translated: CASSAALSHGELFF.

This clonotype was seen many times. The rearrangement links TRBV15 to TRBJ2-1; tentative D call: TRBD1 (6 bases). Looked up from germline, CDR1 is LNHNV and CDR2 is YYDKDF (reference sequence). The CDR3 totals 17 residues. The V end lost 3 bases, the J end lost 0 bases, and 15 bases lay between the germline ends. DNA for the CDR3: TGTGCCACCAGCAGCCTACAGGGACCGATCTCCTACAATGAGCAGTTCTTC. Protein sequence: CATSSLQGPISYNEQFF.

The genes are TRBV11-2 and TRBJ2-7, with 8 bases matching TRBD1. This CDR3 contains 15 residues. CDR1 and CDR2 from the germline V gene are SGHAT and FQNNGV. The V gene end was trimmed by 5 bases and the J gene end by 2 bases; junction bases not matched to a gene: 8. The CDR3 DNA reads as TGTGCCAGCAGCACACCGGGACAGGTCACCTACGAGCAGTACTTC. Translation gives CASSTPGQVTYEQYF.

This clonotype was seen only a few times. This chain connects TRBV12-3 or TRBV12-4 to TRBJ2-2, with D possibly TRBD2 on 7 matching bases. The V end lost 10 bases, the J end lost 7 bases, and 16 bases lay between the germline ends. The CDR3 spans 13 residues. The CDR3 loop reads CATQTGGGGELFF. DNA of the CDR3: TGTGCCACCCAGACGGGGGGCGGCGGGGAGCTGTTTTTT.

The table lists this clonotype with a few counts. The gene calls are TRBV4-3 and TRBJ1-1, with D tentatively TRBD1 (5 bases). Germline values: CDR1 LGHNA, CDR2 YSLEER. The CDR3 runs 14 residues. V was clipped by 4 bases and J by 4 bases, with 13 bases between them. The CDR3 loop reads CASSLRVGGTEAFF. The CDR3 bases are TGCGCCAGCAGCCTCAGGGTCGGAGGCACTGAAGCTTTCTTT.

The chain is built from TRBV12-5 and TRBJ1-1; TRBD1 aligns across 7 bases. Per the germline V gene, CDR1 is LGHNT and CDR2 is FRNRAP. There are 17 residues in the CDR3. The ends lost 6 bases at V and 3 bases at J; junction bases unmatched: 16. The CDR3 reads CASGLQQGSMKDTEAFF. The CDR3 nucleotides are TGTGCTAGTGGGCTCCAACAGGGGTCTATGAAGGACACTGAAGCTTTCTTT.

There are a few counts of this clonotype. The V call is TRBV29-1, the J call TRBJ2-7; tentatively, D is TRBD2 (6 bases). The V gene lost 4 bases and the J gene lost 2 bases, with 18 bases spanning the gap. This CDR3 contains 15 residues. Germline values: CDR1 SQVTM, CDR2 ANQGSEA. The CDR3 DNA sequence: TGCAGCGTTGCCGGTGGGAGAGGGACTCCCTACGAGCAGTACTTC. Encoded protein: CSVAGGRGTPYEQYF.

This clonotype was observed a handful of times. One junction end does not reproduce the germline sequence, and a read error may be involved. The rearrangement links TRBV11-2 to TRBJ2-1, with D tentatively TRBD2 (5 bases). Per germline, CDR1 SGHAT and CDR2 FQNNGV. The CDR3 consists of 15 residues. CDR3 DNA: TGTGCCAGCAGCCTCATACGAGGGAAACACAATGGGCAGTTCTTC. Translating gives CASSLIRGKHNGQFF.

This CDR3 reads CASSGYRGPDTQYF. Here the CDR3 DNA reads TGTGCCAGCAGCGGATACAGGGGTCCAGATACGCAGTATTTT. The V gene is TRBV9, the J gene TRBJ2-3, with 7 bases identical to TRBD1. Per germline, CDR1 SGDLS and CDR2 YYNGEE. J gave up 4 bases and V 3 bases, and 5 bases lay outside the gene matches. This CDR3 comprises 14 residues.

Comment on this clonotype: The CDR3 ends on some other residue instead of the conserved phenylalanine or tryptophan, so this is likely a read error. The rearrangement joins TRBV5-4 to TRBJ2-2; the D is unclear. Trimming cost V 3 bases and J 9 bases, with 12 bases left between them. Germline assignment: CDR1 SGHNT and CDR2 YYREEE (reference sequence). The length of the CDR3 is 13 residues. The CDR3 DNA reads TGTGCCAGCAGCTCGGATGGGGTGCGGGAGCTGTTTTTG. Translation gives CASSSDGVRELFL.

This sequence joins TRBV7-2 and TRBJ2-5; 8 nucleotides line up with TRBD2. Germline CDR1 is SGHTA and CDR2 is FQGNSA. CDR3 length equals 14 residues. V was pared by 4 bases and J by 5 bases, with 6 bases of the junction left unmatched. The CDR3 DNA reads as TGTGCCAGCAGCTCCCGGTCGGGGGGGGAGACCCAGTACTTC. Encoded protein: CASSSRSGGETQYF. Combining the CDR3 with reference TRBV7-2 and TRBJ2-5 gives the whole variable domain GAGVSQSPSNKVTEKGKDVELRCDPISGHTALYWYRQSLGQGLEFLIYFQGNSAPDKSGLPSDRFSAERTGGSVSTLTIQRTQQEDSAVYLCASSSRSGGETQYFGPGTRLLVL.

Here the CDR3 reads CASRAGVFAEAFF. DNA of the CDR3: TGTGCCAGCAGGGCAGGGGTTTTCGCTGAAGCTTTCTTT. The chain has TRBV27 and TRBJ1-1, with D possibly matching TRBD1 (6 bases). This CDR3 has 13 residues. Trimming shortened V by 6 bases and J by 6 bases, and 14 bases separated the two germline ends. The germline CDR1 and CDR2 sequences are MNHEY and SMNVEV (reference sequence).

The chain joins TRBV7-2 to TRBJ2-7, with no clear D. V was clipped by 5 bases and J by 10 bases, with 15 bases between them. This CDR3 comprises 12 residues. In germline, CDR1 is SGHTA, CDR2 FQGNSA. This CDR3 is CASSPPVGTQYF. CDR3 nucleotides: TGTGCCAGCAGCCCCCCGGTTGGTACCCAGTACTTC.

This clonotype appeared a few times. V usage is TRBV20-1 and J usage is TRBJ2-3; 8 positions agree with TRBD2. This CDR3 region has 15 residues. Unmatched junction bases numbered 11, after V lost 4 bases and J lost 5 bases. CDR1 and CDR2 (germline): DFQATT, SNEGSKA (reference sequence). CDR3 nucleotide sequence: TGCAGTGCTATCCATCGAGCGGGAGAGGGAGATACGCAGTATTTT. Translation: CSAIHRAGEGDTQYF.

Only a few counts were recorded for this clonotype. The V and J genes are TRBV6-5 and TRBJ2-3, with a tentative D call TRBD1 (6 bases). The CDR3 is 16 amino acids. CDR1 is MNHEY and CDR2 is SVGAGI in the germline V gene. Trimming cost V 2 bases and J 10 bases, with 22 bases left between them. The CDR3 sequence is CASSYKQGPVIDAQYF. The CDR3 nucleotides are TGTGCCAGCAGTTACAAGCAGGGGCCAGTGATCGATGCGCAGTATTTT.

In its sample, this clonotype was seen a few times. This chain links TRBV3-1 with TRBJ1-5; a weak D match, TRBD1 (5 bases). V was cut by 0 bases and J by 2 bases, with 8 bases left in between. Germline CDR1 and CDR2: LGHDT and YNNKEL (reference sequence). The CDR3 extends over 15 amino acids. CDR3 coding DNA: TGTGCCAGCAGCCAAGAAGGGGAGGGCAATCAGCCCCAGCATTTT. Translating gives CASSQEGEGNQPQHF.

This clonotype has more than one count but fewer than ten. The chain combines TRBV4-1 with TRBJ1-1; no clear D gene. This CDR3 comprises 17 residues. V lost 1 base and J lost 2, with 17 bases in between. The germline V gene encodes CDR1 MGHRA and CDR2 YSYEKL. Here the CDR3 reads CASSQAGIRNGNTEAFF. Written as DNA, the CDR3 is TGCGCCAGCAGCCAAGCGGGCATAAGGAATGGAAACACTGAAGCTTTCTTT.

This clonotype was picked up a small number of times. CDR3 DNA: TGCAGTGCGCCGGGACTAGCGGCTGACTCCTACAATGAGCAGTTCTTC. Encoded protein: CSAPGLAADSYNEQFF. The rearrangement joins TRBV20-1 to TRBJ2-1; 11 nucleotides align to TRBD2. This CDR3 is 16 amino acids long. The junction had 7 bases not matched to a gene; V was cut back by 6 bases and J by 0 bases. Germline V gene data show CDR1 as DFQATT and CDR2 as SNEGSKA (reference sequence).

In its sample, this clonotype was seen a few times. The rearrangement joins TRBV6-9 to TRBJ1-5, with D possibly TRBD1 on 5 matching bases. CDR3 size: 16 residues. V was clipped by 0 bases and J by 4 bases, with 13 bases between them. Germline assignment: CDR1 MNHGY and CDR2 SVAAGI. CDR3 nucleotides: TGTGCCAGCAGTTATTCCTCAGGGAGGGGAAATCAGCCCCAGCATTTT. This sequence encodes CASSYSSGRGNQPQHF.

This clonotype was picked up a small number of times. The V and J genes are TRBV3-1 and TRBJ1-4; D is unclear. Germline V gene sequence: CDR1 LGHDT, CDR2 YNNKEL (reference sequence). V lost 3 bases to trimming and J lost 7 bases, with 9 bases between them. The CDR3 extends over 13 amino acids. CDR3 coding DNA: TGTGCCAGCAGCCAGGTCGGAGTTGAAAAACTGTTTTTT. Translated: CASSQVGVEKLFF.